This T cell receptor (beta chain) came from a study of T cells in Graves' hyperthyroidism and ophthalmopathy. The TCR beta CDR3 regions underwent amplification using RNA transcripts as the source. The HTBI primer set was used in a first-round RT-PCR of the TCR CDR3. TCRdb re-derived calls from the multiplex PCR reads in MiXCR, one entry per CDR3 protein. The repertoire holds some 440,000 distinct CDR3 sequences, with less than 20% as singletons. The CDR3 is made up of 18 amino acids. Germline assignment: CDR1 SGHTA and CDR2 FQGNSA. Points on this clonotype: Its ends do not fully match the called genes, so a read error is possible.

The source material was blood. The sequence was obtained from a woman between 18 and 29 years old with Graves' hyperthyroidism. This rearrangement joins TRBV7-2 to TRBJ2-1; TRBD2 matches 11 bases. Here the CDR3 DNA reads TGCGCCAGCAGCCAAGGATTAGCGGGAGGGCCTCCTTTCAATGAGCAGTTCTTC. Translating it yields CASSQGLAGGPPFNEQFF.